This T cell receptor (beta chain) comes out of a study of blood T cell repertoires in COVID-19. Original data processing: Estimation of nucleated cell counts was performed using reference gene primer amplification. TCRdb keeps only in-frame clones here, not all; method: immunoSEQ multiplex PCR. V and J calls plus clone size are reproduced from that table; the DNA served to infer D and trimming. Here the sample spans about 400,000 clones, 70% to 90% being singletons. Source material: PBMCs or T cells enriched from blood (not recorded which). The clonotype was recovered from a woman aged 18 to 35 with acute COVID-19.

CDR3 in amino acids: CASTGTANYGYTF. The CDR3 DNA reads as TGCGCCAGCACCGGGACAGCTAACTATGGCTACACCTTC. The rearrangement uses TRBV5-1 and TRBJ1-2; 7 nucleotides align to TRBD1. Per germline, CDR1 SGHRS and CDR2 YFSETQ. This CDR3 has 13 amino acids. V gave up 6 bases and J gave up 0 bases; unmatched junction bases: 2.